This passage covers 26 T cell receptor beta chains from one sample sequenced in a study of T cell changes during pregnancy in multiple sclerosis. The assay was immunoSEQ multiplex PCR, and TCRdb's table has in-frame clones only and misses some. The sample contains around 60,000 clones, around 90% of which appear only once. The starting material was CD4+ T cells from peripheral blood mononuclear cells, obtained after pregnancy. Receptor source: a female donor in good health, enrolled as a control in a pregnancy study.

CDR3 coding DNA: TGTGCCGGCACAGCTAGCGGTCCCCGCAATGAGCAGTTCTTC. Residues: CAGTASGPRNEQFF. The chain couples TRBV27 to TRBJ2-1, with 7 nucleotides matching TRBD2. Germline trimming cut 11 bases from V and 6 bases from J; bases unmatched to any gene: 13. The CDR3 has 14 residues. In germline, CDR1 is MNHEY, CDR2 SMNVEV (reference sequence).

This clone was seen once. This chain joins TRBV10-3 and TRBJ1-3, with a tentative D call TRBD1 (5 bases). The germline V gene has CDR1 ENHRY and CDR2 SYGVKD. This CDR3 comprises 13 residues. Trimming removed 8 bases from V and 6 bases from J, with 14 bases in between. Here the CDR3 DNA reads TGTGCCATCGGGCCCGGGGGTGAAAACACCATATATTTT. Amino acid sequence: CAIGPGGENTIYF.

The chain joins TRBV19 to TRBJ2-4; perhaps TRBD1 as D (5 bases). This CDR3 region has 13 residues. V was trimmed by 3 bases and J by 10 bases, leaving 13 bases between them. The V gene's germline CDR1 is LNHDA and CDR2 SQIVND (reference sequence). DNA for the CDR3: TGTGCCAGTAGTATTATGCCACAGGCGATTCAGTACTTC. It is translated as CASSIMPQAIQYF.

The chain employs TRBV6-1 and TRBJ1-1, with 7 bases aligning to TRBD1. This CDR3 is 17 amino acids long. J gave up 3 bases and V 3 bases, and 13 bases lay outside the gene matches. The V gene's germline CDR1 is MNHNS and CDR2 SASEGT. The CDR3 sequence is CASSDTIGGGRDTEAFF. CDR3 nucleotides: TGTGCCAGCAGTGACACGATAGGGGGCGGCAGAGACACTGAAGCTTTCTTT.

The V gene is TRBV10-3, the J gene TRBJ2-2; D call uncertain. CDR3 length equals 10 residues. Germline CDR1 and CDR2: ENHRY and SYGVKD. This CDR3 is CPTPTGELFF. The CDR3 coding sequence is TGTCCTACTCCGACCGGGGAGCTGTTTTTT.

The gene calls are TRBV30 and TRBJ1-2, with 9 bases matching TRBD1. CDR3 size: 16 residues. V was pared by 4 bases and J by 5 bases, with 14 bases of the junction left unmatched. Germline values: CDR1 GTSNPN, CDR2 SVGIG (reference sequence). The CDR3 sequence: CAWKITGTGSFYGYTF. The CDR3 DNA is TGTGCCTGGAAAATAACAGGGACAGGGAGTTTTTATGGCTACACCTTC. Full variable domain (rest looked up from reference TRBV30 and TRBJ1-2): SQTIHQWPATLVQPVGSPLSLECTVEGTSNPNLYWYRQAAGRGLQLLFYSVGIGQISSEVPQNLSASRPQDRQFILSSKKLLLSDSGFYLCAWKITGTGSFYGYTFGSGTRLTVV.

The gene calls are TRBV18 and TRBJ1-1, with 9 bases aligning to TRBD1. The trim removed 5 bases at V and 0 bases at J, leaving 7 bases unmatched. CDR1 and CDR2 from the germline V gene are KGHSH and LQKENI. The CDR3 runs 16 residues. The CDR3 coding sequence is TGTGCCAGCTCAAACTCCCGGACAGGGGTGAACACTGAAGCTTTCTTT. This translates into CASSNSRTGVNTEAFF.

The rearrangement links TRBV4-1 to TRBJ2-3; the match to TRBD2 covers 11 bases. This CDR3 comprises 16 residues. Germline V CDR1 and CDR2: MGHRA, YSYEKL. V lost 0 bases, J lost 4 bases, and 3 bases stayed unmatched. The CDR3 region has the DNA TGCGCCAGCAGCCAAGATTTACTAGCGGGGGCAGATACGCAGTATTTT. Protein: CASSQDLLAGADTQYF.

The CDR3 sequence: CASSLPRRPDIYTGELFF. CDR3 coding DNA: TGTGCCAGCAGCTTACCGCGACGCCCGGACATATACACCGGGGAGCTGTTTTTT. The genes are TRBV7-8 and TRBJ2-2; tentative D call: TRBD1 (5 bases). Germline lookup yields CDR1 SGHVS and CDR2 FQNEAQ. V lost 2 bases, J lost 3 bases, and 19 bases lay in between. This CDR3 has 18 residues.

The gene calls are TRBV19 and TRBJ1-1, with D hard to call. Germline V gene sequence: CDR1 LNHDA, CDR2 SQIVND (reference sequence). Deletions cut 3 bases from V and 1 base from J, with 12 bases between. This CDR3 contains 15 residues. CDR3 sequence reads: CASSITDAGNTEAFF. The CDR3, as DNA: TGTGCCAGTAGTATCACAGACGCCGGGAACACTGAAGCTTTCTTT. Filled out from reference TRBV19 and TRBJ1-1, the complete variable domain reads DGGITQSPKYLFRKEGQNVTLSCEQNLNHDAMYWYRQDPGQGLRLIYYSQIVNDFQKGDIAEGYSVSREKKESFPLTVTSAQKNPTAFYLCASSITDAGNTEAFFGQGTRLTVV.

The chain joins TRBV5-1 to TRBJ2-3; 10 nucleotides agree with TRBD2. Germline CDR1 is SGHRS and CDR2 is YFSETQ. V shed 2 bases and J 3 bases; nucleotides not matched to a gene: 6. The CDR3 spans 16 residues. CDR3 region: CASSFLAGEGTDTQYF. The CDR3 bases are TGCGCCAGCAGCTTCCTAGCGGGGGAGGGGACAGATACGCAGTATTTT. Drawing the rest from reference TRBV5-1 and TRBJ2-3, the complete variable domain is KAGVTQTPRYLIKTRGQQVTLSCSPISGHRSVSWYQQTPGQGLQFLFEYFSETQRNKGNFPGRFSGRQFSNSRSEMNVSTLELGDSALYLCASSFLAGEGTDTQYFGPGTRLTVL.

The chain is built from TRBV5-1 and TRBJ2-5; D unresolved. CDR1 is SGHRS and CDR2 is YFSETQ in the germline V gene. The CDR3 spans 14 residues. The V end lost 6 bases, the J end lost 4 bases, and 16 bases lay between the germline ends. In DNA form, the CDR3 reads TGCGCCAGCAACCAAGGCGGTAGCTTAGAGACCCAGTACTTC. It encodes CASNQGGSLETQYF.

V and J are TRBV19 and TRBJ2-5; D is perhaps TRBD1 (6 bases). V lost 7 bases, J lost 4 bases, and 16 bases lay in between. The CDR3 extends over 14 amino acids. CDR1 is LNHDA, CDR2 SQIVND, per germline (reference sequence). The CDR3 protein is CASNWGRGGETQYF. In nucleotides, the CDR3 is TGTGCCAGTAACTGGGGGCGAGGCGGAGAGACCCAGTACTTC. Full variable domain (remainder filled in from reference TRBV19 and TRBJ2-5): DGGITQSPKYLFRKEGQNVTLSCEQNLNHDAMYWYRQDPGQGLRLIYYSQIVNDFQKGDIAEGYSVSREKKESFPLTVTSAQKNPTAFYLCASNWGRGGETQYFGPGTRLLVL.

The chain carries TRBV11-3 and TRBJ2-7, with D perhaps TRBD2 (5 bases). Germline V gene sequence: CDR1 SGHNT, CDR2 YENEEA. The V and J ends lost 3 bases and 2 bases respectively, with 11 bases between them. This CDR3 has 14 residues. The CDR3 nucleotides read TGTGCCAGCAGCTTTAGCGTGCCTACCTACGAGCAGTACTTC. Amino acid sequence: CASSFSVPTYEQYF.

This clone appeared once. CDR3 sequence (DNA): TGTGCCAGCAGCTTAATCCCTCAGGGTGGGGATACGCAGTATTTT. Its translation is CASSLIPQGGDTQYF. V is TRBV7-2 and J is TRBJ2-3; a weak D match, TRBD1 (5 bases). The CDR3 extends over 15 amino acids. With 2 bases removed from V and 6 bases from J, the gap between germline ends came to 15 bases. CDR1 is SGHTA and CDR2 is FQGNSA in the germline V gene. The full variable domain, rest sourced from reference TRBV7-2 and TRBJ2-3, is GAGVSQSPSNKVTEKGKDVELRCDPISGHTALYWYRQSLGQGLEFLIYFQGNSAPDKSGLPSDRFSAERTGGSVSTLTIQRTQQEDSAVYLCASSLIPQGGDTQYFGPGTRLTVL.

This chain links TRBV29-1 with TRBJ2-3, with D maybe TRBD1 (5 bases). In germline, CDR1 is SQVTM, CDR2 ANQGSEA. CDR3 length: 16 residues. Trimming left V 5 bases short and J 1 base short, with 19 bases between. CDR3 amino acids: CSVQAGSVSGTDTQYF. The DNA of the CDR3 is TGCAGCGTTCAGGCAGGGTCGGTCTCCGGCACAGATACGCAGTATTTT.

The CDR3 DNA sequence: TGTGCCAGCAGCTCTGGACAGGAGCGCACCGGGGAGCTGTTTTTT. Amino acid sequence: CASSSGQERTGELFF. This chain connects TRBV7-3 to TRBJ2-2, with 7 positions matching TRBD1. Germline assignment: CDR1 SGHTA and CDR2 FQGTGA. This CDR3 is 15 amino acids long. Unmatched junction bases numbered 6, after V lost 4 bases and J lost 4 bases.

The chain uses TRBV7-2 and TRBJ2-5; D possibly corresponds to TRBD1 (6 bases). This CDR3 has 15 amino acids. The germline V and J ends were trimmed by 1 base and 1 base, with 10 bases remaining between them. CDR1 SGHTA and CDR2 FQGNSA come from the germline V gene. CDR3 coding DNA: TGTGCCAGCAGCTTAGTAGGGACAACCCAAGAGACCCAGTACTTC. This sequence encodes CASSLVGTTQETQYF. The full variable domain, rest sourced from reference TRBV7-2 and TRBJ2-5, is GAGVSQSPSNKVTEKGKDVELRCDPISGHTALYWYRQSLGQGLEFLIYFQGNSAPDKSGLPSDRFSAERTGGSVSTLTIQRTQQEDSAVYLCASSLVGTTQETQYFGPGTRLLVL.

This chain connects TRBV5-1 to TRBJ1-3; D is possibly TRBD1 (6 bases). The germline V and J ends were trimmed by 4 bases and 0 bases, with 11 bases remaining between them. This CDR3 contains 15 residues. Germline CDR1 is SGHRS and CDR2 is YFSETQ. The CDR3, as DNA: TGCGCCAGCAGCCTGGGAGGGGGCTCTGGAAACACCATATATTTT. Residues: CASSLGGGSGNTIYF.

The V gene is TRBV6-6, the J gene TRBJ1-4; the D gene is possibly TRBD1 (5 bases). V lost 2 bases and J lost 4, with 11 bases in between. Germline V gene lookup returns CDR1 MNHNY and CDR2 SVGAGI (reference sequence). CDR3 length: 15 residues. CDR3 protein: CASSYSRQINEKLFF. DNA for the CDR3: TGTGCCAGCAGTTACAGTCGACAGATTAATGAAAAACTGTTTTTT.

This clone was counted a single time. The J gene is TRBJ2-3, the V gene TRBV7-2; TRBD2 aligns across 8 bases. J gave up 4 bases and V 3 bases, and 0 bases lay outside the gene matches. Per germline, CDR1 SGHTA and CDR2 FQGNSA. The CDR3 length is 13 residues. CDR3 sequence (DNA): TGTGCCAGCAGCTTTAGCGGGGCAGATACGCAGTATTTT. As protein: CASSFSGADTQYF.

This clone is a singleton in its sample. The V gene is TRBV19, the J gene TRBJ2-7; 8 bases line up with TRBD1. The ends lost 6 bases at V and 4 bases at J; junction bases unmatched: 8. Germline V gene data show CDR1 as LNHDA and CDR2 as SQIVND (reference sequence). The CDR3 sequence is 14 residues long. CDR3: CASSLNRGVYEQYF. In DNA form, the CDR3 reads TGTGCCAGTAGCCTCAACAGGGGGGTTTACGAGCAGTACTTC.

V gene TRBV2 combines with J gene TRBJ2-1, with D tentatively TRBD2 (6 bases). V was pared by 5 bases and J by 6 bases, with 11 bases between. Per the germline V gene, CDR1 is SNHLY and CDR2 is FYNNEI. This CDR3 comprises 13 residues. CDR3 sequence: CASSRSGGNEQFF. The CDR3 nucleotides read TGTGCCAGCAGTAGGTCCGGGGGCAATGAGCAGTTCTTC.

The genes are TRBV4-1 and TRBJ2-5; D not resolved. Germline loops: CDR1 MGHRA, CDR2 YSYEKL. This CDR3 has 15 residues. V lost 0 bases and J 5 bases, leaving 13 bases between the germline ends. The CDR3 DNA sequence: TGCGCCAGCAGCCAAGACCGGCAGTCCAGGGAGACCCAGTACTTC. Its protein is CASSQDRQSRETQYF.

The rearrangement joins TRBV12-5 to TRBJ1-1; TRBD1 might be the D (6 bases). Germline CDR1 LGHNT, CDR2 FRNRAP. Trimming pared 6 bases from V and 3 bases from J, leaving 8 bases between. The CDR3 sequence is 12 residues long. DNA of the CDR3: TGTGCTAGTGGCCCAGGGGACACTGAAGCTTTCTTT. Translating gives CASGPGDTEAFF. Full variable domain (remainder filled in from reference TRBV12-5 and TRBJ1-1): DARVTQTPRHKVTEMGQEVTMRCQPILGHNTVFWYRQTMMQGLELLAYFRNRAPLDDSGMPKDRFSAEMPDATLATLKIQPSEPRDSAVYFCASGPGDTEAFFGQGTRLTVV.

V gene TRBV30 combines with J gene TRBJ2-5, with a weak D call TRBD1 (5 bases). The CDR3 consists of 12 residues. CDR1 GTSNPN and CDR2 SVGIG come from the germline V gene (reference sequence). The CDR3 loop reads CAAGISWETQYF. The CDR3 DNA reads as TGTGCTGCAGGGATCTCGTGGGAGACCCAGTACTTC.